This T cell receptor beta chain was retrieved from a study of shared clonotypes between healthy human individuals. CDR1 SNHLY and CDR2 FYNNEI come from the germline V gene. The CDR3 runs 13 residues. V was cut by 8 bases and J by 4 bases, with 14 bases left in between. Study findings and constraints: Lower generation probabilities were found for non-shared clonotypes than for those shared by all four donors.

Clones were sequenced by immunoSEQ multiplex PCR, and TCRdb holds only the in-frame ones, with some missing. The table lists more than 2,000,000 clones, around 90% of them singletons. Worth noting for this clone: Its antigen is not identified.

The sequence was obtained from a man in his late teens or twenties in good health. The chain has TRBV2 and TRBJ1-2; D gene unclear. The specimen sequenced was naive CD4+ T cells sorted from blood. Subset denoted: CD45RA+ positively selected. The CDR3 protein is CASRTGESYGYTF. DNA for the CDR3: TGTGCCAGCCGAACTGGAGAAAGCTATGGCTACACCTTC. Complete variable domain (other parts from reference TRBV2 and TRBJ1-2): EPEVTQTPSHQVTQMGQEVILRCVPISNHLYFYWYRQILGQKVEFLVSFYNNEISEKSEIFDDQFSVERPDGSNFTLKIRSTKLEDSAMYFCASRTGESYGYTFGSGTRLTVV.